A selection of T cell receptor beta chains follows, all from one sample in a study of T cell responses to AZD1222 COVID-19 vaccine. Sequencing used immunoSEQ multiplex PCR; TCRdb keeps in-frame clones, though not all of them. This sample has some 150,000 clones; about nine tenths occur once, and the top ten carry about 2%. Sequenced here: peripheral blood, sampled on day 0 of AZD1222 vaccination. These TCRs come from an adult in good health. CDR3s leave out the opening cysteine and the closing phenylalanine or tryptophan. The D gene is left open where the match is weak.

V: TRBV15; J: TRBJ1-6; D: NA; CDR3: ATSRDLGNSPLH
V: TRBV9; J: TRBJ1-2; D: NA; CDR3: ASSVGEVGFYNYGYT
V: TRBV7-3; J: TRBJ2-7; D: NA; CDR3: ASSPQGQTKQY
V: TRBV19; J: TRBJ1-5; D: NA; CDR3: ASSILDQPQH
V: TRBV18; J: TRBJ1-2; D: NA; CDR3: ASSPRDALVYGYT
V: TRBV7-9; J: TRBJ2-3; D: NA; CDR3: ASSLTRLGYTDTQY
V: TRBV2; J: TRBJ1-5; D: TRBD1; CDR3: ASEGQGGNQPQH
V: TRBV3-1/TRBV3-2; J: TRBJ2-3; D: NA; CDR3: ASSQDRKY
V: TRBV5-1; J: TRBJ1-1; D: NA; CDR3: ASSLVGYGNTEAF
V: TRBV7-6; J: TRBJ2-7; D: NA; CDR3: ASSLSPSGVYEQY
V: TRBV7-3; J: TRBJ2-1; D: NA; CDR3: ASSNYPGINEQF
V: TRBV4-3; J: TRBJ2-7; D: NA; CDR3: ASSPTSLAGGQY
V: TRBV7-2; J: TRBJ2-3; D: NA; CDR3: ASSLTYTDTQY
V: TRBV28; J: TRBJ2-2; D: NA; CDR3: ASSDPTGTDLAGELF
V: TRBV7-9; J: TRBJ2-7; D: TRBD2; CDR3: ASAIGGAGVAEQY
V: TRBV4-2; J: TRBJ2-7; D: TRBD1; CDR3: ASSHTTRDSSYEQY
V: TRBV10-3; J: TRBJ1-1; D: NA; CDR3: AISESGGVRAF
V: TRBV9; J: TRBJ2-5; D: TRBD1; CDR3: ASSVAGQPFQETQY
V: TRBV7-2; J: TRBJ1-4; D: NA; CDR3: ASSRRGGTNEKLF
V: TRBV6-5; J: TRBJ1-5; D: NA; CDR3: ASSYGRNQPQH
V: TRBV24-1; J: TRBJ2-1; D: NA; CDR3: ATSDPQGSSYNEQF
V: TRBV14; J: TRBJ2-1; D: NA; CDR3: ASSQAGEQF
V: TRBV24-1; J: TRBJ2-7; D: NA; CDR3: ATSDGGASYEQY
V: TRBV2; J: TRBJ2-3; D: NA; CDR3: ASRSTDTQY
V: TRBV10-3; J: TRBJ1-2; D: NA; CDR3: AISYKNYGYT
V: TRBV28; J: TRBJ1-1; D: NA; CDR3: ASPPRTGGTEAF
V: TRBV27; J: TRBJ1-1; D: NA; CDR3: ASSLRQTDTEAF
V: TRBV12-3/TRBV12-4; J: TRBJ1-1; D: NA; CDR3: ASSLDDNTEAF
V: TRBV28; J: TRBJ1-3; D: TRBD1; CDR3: ASGDSSGNTIY
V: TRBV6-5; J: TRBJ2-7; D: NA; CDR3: ASSARDKLYEQY
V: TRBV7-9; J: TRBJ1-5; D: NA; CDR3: ASSLEHQPQH
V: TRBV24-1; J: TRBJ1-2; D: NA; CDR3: ATSDSNYGYT
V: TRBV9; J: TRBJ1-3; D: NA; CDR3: ASSVGGGNTIY
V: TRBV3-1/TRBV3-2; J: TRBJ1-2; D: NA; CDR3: ASFRVGEGYT
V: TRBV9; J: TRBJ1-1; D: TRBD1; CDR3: ASSVVMLDRELNTEAF
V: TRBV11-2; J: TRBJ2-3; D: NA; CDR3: ASSPWVITDTQY
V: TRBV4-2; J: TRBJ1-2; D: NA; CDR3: ASSQSAEFTNYGYT
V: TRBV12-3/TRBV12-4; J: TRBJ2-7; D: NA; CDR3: ASRSTVTYEQY
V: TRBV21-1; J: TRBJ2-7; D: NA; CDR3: ASSKWILDRRIYEQY
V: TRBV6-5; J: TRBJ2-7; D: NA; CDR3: ASRGAHSYEQY
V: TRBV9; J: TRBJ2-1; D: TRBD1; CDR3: ASSAAGTGYNEQF
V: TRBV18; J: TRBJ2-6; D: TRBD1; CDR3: ASSPNHQGVVSGANVLT
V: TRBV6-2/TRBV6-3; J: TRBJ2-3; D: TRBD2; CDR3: ASSYSFRWTSGRAADTQY
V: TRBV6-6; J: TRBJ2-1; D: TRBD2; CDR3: ASSYQGLAPNEQF
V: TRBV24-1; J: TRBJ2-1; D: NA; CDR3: ATSDSHGGRSNEQF